This TCR beta chain emerged from a study of T cell responses to AZD1222 COVID-19 vaccine (dated by TCRdb to the early 2020s). In terms of the full investigation: TCR sequencing was performed for 230 to 250 trial participants, of whom about 210 were given two doses of AZD1222 and 26 were given two doses of MenACWY control vaccine. Trial participants were enrolled into age subgroups of 18-55, 56-69 and 70-plus years, which contained approximately 150, 28 and 58 TCR-sequenced participants, respectively. General findings and caveats noted by the study authors: No day 14 peak-response samples were available, so repertoires were characterized only after the peak T cell response. The 56-69-year group was small, and its depth increase did not reach significance, likely because of low power. After two AZD1222 doses, both the breadth and the depth of spike-specific TCRs were significantly higher than at day 0 and than in MenACWY recipients. Vaccine-associated CD4 TCRs spanned the whole spike protein, with dominant responses in regions 160-218 and 743-854. Conclusions about previously exposed vaccinees are limited because only a handful of AZD1222 recipients were SARS-CoV-2 seropositive at baseline. Reportedly, close to half of the unique spike-specific TCRs recognized epitopes lying outside the regions that are mutated in the B.1.351 and B.1.1.7 variants. Participants were mostly white British, with more females than males. The authors suggested clonal diversity may have been underestimated.

The CDR3 regions of human TCRbeta chains were subjected to immunosequencing. Per the source publication's procedure: Repertoire TCRs were matched against a reference library of SARS-CoV-2-specific TCRs generated with the MIRA antigen-specificity platform. Breadth was defined as the fraction of unique TCRs that were SARS-CoV-2-associated. Depth was defined as the fraction of total T cells that were SARS-CoV-2-associated. Using the MIRA data, every spike-specific TCR was mapped to the spike region that the TCR reacted to and assigned to either a CD4 or a CD8 class. Log10-transformed breadth and depth values were compared by one-way ANOVA with Sidak's multiple comparisons tests. TCRdb carries this immuneACCESS record with in-frame sequences only. Its versions omit some clonotypes, under half of them owing to an unresolved V gene in the studies checked, with the rest unexplained. Clone size and the V and J calls come from that table; the DNA yielded D and trimming. In all, the sample holds over 85,000 clones, and approximately 84% of those were seen once. The top ten clonotypes cover 14% of the sample.

The time point label of this sample denotes: about 28 days (+/-7) after the second vaccine dose. Because spike-specific TCR depth and breadth did not differ between the two schedules, AZD1222 recipients who got a second dose at roughly 4 weeks were pooled with those who got a second dose at roughly 12 weeks. The vaccinee samples were drawn from two UK trials, COV001 and COV002, one of which was a single-blind randomized controlled phase 2/3 trial testing AZD1222 (ChAdOx1 nCoV-19) in healthy adults. For TCRbeta chain sequencing, PBMC samples were collected from trial participants at day 0 and at day 28 after the second dose. The CDR3 runs 17 amino acids, cysteine and phenylalanine included. Only the CDR3 region is kept as DNA, spanning 51 bases read in frame from base 1. From V the trimming removes 2 bases and from J it removes 1 base, while the gene matches leave 6 bases of the junction unaccounted for. Sequences LGHNA (CDR1) and YSLEER (CDR2) are obtained from the germline V gene.

On this clone: Its antigen is still unknown. Per-base qualities were not stored, and no clone one base away is much larger.

The receptor comes from an adult who received the AZD1222 COVID-19 vaccine. The sample here was peripheral blood, taken 28 days after the second AZD1222 dose. The V gene is TRBV4-3 and the J gene is TRBJ2-2, with 8 bases in between that match TRBD1. The CDR3 is CASSQSAGGWNTGELFF. The nucleotides read TGCGCCAGCAGCCAATCAGCAGGGGGCTGGAACACCGGGGAGCTGTTTTTT.